This TCR beta chain was captured in a study of early T cells in non-severe SARS-CoV-2 infection. For the study at large: Alpha and beta chains were unpaired, from unsorted whole-blood bulk RNA.

This clonotype was seen at least ten times. Its antigen is unknown. The protocol attached unique molecular identifiers to individual cDNA molecules. TCRdb ran MiXCR on the 5' RACE reads and lists one entry per CDR3 protein. Of about 54,000 distinct CDR3 sequences in the sample, more than 6.5% were seen once. Overall study results and limits: The study's VDJdb matching favored anti-spike CD8 responses and missed private and CD4 specificities.

Trimming took 4 bases from V and 7 from J; bases not matched to a gene: 8. The CDR3 has 15 amino acids. CDR1 and CDR2 (germline): SEHNR, FQNEAQ (reference sequence). Sample: whole blood, taken at baseline. This chain uses TRBV7-9 with TRBJ1-5, with 9 bases fitting TRBD1. This TCR came from an adult who was a healthcare worker with PCR-confirmed SARS-CoV-2 infection or an uninfected control (not recorded which). This chain's CDR3 is CASSWGQGGWQPQHF. CDR3 bases: TGTGCCAGCAGCTGGGGACAGGGAGGATGGCAGCCCCAGCATTTT.